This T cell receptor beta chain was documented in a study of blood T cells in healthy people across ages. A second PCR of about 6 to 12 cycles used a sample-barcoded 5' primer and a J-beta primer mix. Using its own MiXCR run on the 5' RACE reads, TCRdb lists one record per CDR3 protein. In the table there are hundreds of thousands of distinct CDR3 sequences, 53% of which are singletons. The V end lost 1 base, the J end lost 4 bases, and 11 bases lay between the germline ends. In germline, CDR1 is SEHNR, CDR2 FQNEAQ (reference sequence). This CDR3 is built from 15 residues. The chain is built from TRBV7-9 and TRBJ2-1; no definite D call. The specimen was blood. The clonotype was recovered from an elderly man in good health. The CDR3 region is CASSLDRARYNEQFF. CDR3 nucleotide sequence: TGTGCCAGCAGCTTAGACCGGGCCCGGTACAATGAGCAGTTCTTC.